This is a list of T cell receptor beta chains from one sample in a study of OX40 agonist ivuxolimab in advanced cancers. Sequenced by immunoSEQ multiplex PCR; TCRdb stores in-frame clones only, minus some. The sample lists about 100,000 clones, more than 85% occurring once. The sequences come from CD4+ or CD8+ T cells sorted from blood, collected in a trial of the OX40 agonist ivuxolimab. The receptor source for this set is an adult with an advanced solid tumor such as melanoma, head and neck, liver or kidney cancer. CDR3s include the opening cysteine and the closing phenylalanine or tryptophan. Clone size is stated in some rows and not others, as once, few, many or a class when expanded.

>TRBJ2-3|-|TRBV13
CASSMRTDTQYF
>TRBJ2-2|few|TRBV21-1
CASSSKVGGPRNTGELFF
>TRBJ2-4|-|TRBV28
CASSPNRARKNIQYF
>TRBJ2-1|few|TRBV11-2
CASSLAPDYNEQFF
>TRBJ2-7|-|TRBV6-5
CASSGLAGGDEQYF
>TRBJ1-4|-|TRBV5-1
CASSLTGGAGNEKLFF
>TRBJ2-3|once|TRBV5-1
CASRTGRGTDTQYF
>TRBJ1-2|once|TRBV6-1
CASSGLQGYRGYTF
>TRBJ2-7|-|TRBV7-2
CASRKGGMWEQYF
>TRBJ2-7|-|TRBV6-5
CASTAGSASYEQYF
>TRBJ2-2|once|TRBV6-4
CASSPDRAGELFF